This paragraph reports one T cell receptor (beta chain). The antigen remains unidentified. The PCR was carried out with 60 Vbeta primers and 13 Jbeta primers. Clones were read by immunoSEQ multiplex PCR, and TCRdb kept only the in-frame ones, dropping some. The sample lists 100,000 to 150,000 clones; around 72% were seen once. Those who donated were healthy bone marrow donors. This entry is derived from a study of cytomegalovirus exposure and HLA in healthy donors. This CDR3 region has 14 residues. CDR1 is SEHNR, CDR2 FQNEAQ, per germline (reference sequence). V shed 4 bases and J 1 base; nucleotides not matched to a gene: 3. Study findings and constraints: Later analysis suggested most CMV-associated TCR beta chains were HLA-restricted.

The sequence came from a woman aged 18-29 years in good health and CMV-seronegative. The chain couples TRBV7-9 to TRBJ1-1; TRBD1 matches 7 bases. The source material was PBMCs. CDR3 nucleotides: TGTGCCAGCAGCTGGGGACAGCAGAACACTGAAGCTTTCTTT. It codes for CASSWGQQNTEAFF.